Listed below are T cell receptor delta chains from one sample, sequenced in a study of Vδ1+ human thymocytes. TCRdb reran clone calling via CATT on the multiplex PCR reads. The sample yields over 45,000 delta-chain clones, approximately 15% seen once. Material: Vdelta1+ gamma-delta thymocytes from the thymus. These receptors originate from a boy under two years old who had congenital heart surgery. Both conserved end residues are part of each CDR3. A D gene is named only where the DNA matches it firmly. Expanded clones are given a class, and other clones once, few, many or no size at all.

j_gene	d_gene	v_gene	abundance	len	CDR3nt	CDR3aa
TRDJ1	-	TRDV1	few	22	TGTGCTCTTGGGGTACCCCCCCCTAAAACTTACAAGGCAGGGGCTTACACCGATAAACTCATCTTT	CALGVPPPKTYKAGAYTDKLIF
TRDJ1	TRDD3	TRDV1	few	20	TGTGCTCTTGGGCCCCGCCTTCTCCCGTACTGGGGGTCTTACACCGATAAACTCATCTTT	CALGPRLLPYWGSYTDKLIF
TRDJ1	TRDD3	TRDV1	-	18	TGTGCTCTTGGGGAGTTCCATTCTAGTACTGGGGGATACTTAACACTCATCTTT	CALGEFHSSTGGYLTLIF
TRDJ1	-	TRDV1	few	23	TGTGCTCTTGGGGGACTAGCGCCTTCCTACGATCCATGGGGGATCCAGTACACCGATAAACTCATCTTT	CALGGLAPSYDPWGIQYTDKLIF
TRDJ1	-	TRDV1	few	17	TGTGCTCTTGGGGAACGACAGTTTTCGAGTTTCACCGATAAACTCATCTTT	CALGERQFSSFTDKLIF
TRDJ1	TRDD3	TRDV1	-	19	TGTGCTCTTGGGGAAGACCCGTACTGGGGGATATTAGCGCCCGATAAACTCATCTTT	CALGEDPYWGILAPDKLIF
TRDJ1	-	TRDV1	-	18	TGTGCTCTTAAATACTGCGGGATAGATCCCCAATACACCGATAAACTCATCTTT	CALKYCGIDPQYTDKLIF
TRDJ1	TRDD3	TRDV1	few	22	TGTGCTCTTGGGGAAGTCTTCGTCTACTCGACCGTACTGGGGGATCGTGCCGATAAACTCATCTTT	CALGEVFVYSTVLGDRADKLIF
TRDJ1	TRDD3	TRDV1	-	17	TGTGCTCTTGGGGAACCCTGGGGGGACAACGAAACCGATAAACTCATCTTT	CALGEPWGDNETDKLIF
TRDJ1	-	TRDV1	few	18	TGTGCTCTTGGGGAACTATTAAGCCCGGCCATAGTTGCCGATAAACTCATCTTT	CALGELLSPAIVADKLIF
TRDJ1	-	TRDV1	-	22	TGTGCTCTTGGGTCCTCGCGAGGGGGGACCGCACTAAAATTGAAGTACACCGATAAACTCATCTTT	CALGSSRGGTALKLKYTDKLIF
TRDJ1	TRDD3	TRDV1	-	19	TGTGCTCTTGGGGAACCGGGGGACTGGGGGTTCCCTAACACCGATAAACTCATCTTT	CALGEPGDWGFPNTDKLIF
TRDJ1	TRDD2	TRDV1	few	17	TGTGCTCTTGGGGACCCCTTCCTACAAAAATACACCGATAAACTCATCTTT	CALGDPFLQKYTDKLIF
TRDJ1	TRDD3	TRDV1	-	22	TGTGCTCTTGGGGATCTATTCCTACGTGCGTACTGGGGGATCTATTCCACCGATAAACTCATCTTT	CALGDLFLRAYWGIYSTDKLIF
TRDJ1	TRDD3	TRDV2	medium-sized	17	TGTGCCTGTGACACCATTCTGGGGGGATACGCGGCCGATAAACTCATCTTT	CACDTILGGYAADKLIF
TRDJ1	-	TRDV1	few	21	TGTGCTCTTGGGGAAAGGTCCCTAAAACGGGCCCCCTGGGATTACACCGATAAACTCATCTTT	CALGERSLKRAPWDYTDKLIF
TRDJ1	TRDD3	TRDV1	few	19	TGTGCTCTTGGGGAACTGTCGTACTGGGGGATACAGGGGGCCGATAAACTCATCTTT	CALGELSYWGIQGADKLIF
TRDJ1	-	TRDV1	-	15	TGTGCTCTTGGGGAACGGAGCCTACCCAACGATAAACTCATCTTT	CALGERSLPNDKLIF
TRDJ1	TRDD3	TRDV1	-	14	TGTGCTCTTGGGGACTTCGCCTGGGGGACCAAACTCATCTTT	CALGDFAWGTKLIF
TRDJ1	-	TRDV1	once	21	TGTGCTCTTGGGGGGCCGGGCTTCCTACCCCGCCTGGGGGTTAGTACCGATAAACTCATCTTT	CALGGPGFLPRLGVSTDKLIF
TRDJ1	-	TRDV1	few	19	TGTGCTCTTGGGGAACGAACCTACGGGCCGGGTACTACTCCCGATAAACTCATCTTT	CALGERTYGPGTTPDKLIF
TRDJ1	-	TRDV1	-	17	TGTGCTCTTGGGGAACTCGAGTGGGCAACTAAGACCGATAAACTCATCTTT	CALGELEWATKTDKLIF
TRDJ1	-	TRDV1	-	17	TGTGCTCTTGGGGAACCGCCCGCCCCTACCCACACCGATAAACTCATCTTT	CALGEPPAPTHTDKLIF
TRDJ1	TRDD3	TRDV1	-	24	TGTGCTCTTGGGGAACTAGTAGGGCTTCTTCATTACTGGGGGATACGGGGGTACACCGATAAACTCATCTTT	CALGELVGLLHYWGIRGYTDKLIF